This paragraph covers one T cell receptor (beta chain) sequence. Its binding antigen is unknown. Base quality data are lacking; no much larger clone is found one base away. The data were taken from a study of OX40 agonist ivuxolimab in advanced cancers. For the study in its entirety: The costimulatory receptor OX40 (CD134) was targeted by ivuxolimab, a fully human IgG2 agonistic monoclonal antibody. Partial responses occurred in three dose-escalation patients: two with cutaneous melanoma and one with hepatocellular carcinoma. The dose-escalation cohort was approximately 83% male with a mean age of approximately 59 years, ranging from roughly 23 to 80. Among the roughly 50 dose-escalation patients, approximately 20 had hepatocellular carcinoma, around 15 melanoma, 9 renal cell carcinoma and 9 head and neck cancer. The purpose of peripheral TCRbeta sequencing was to test whether ivuxolimab changed TCR sequence diversity and led to clonal T-cell expansion. Patients were allowed to have had prior anti-PD-1, anti-PD-L1 or anti-CTLA-4 therapy, and roughly two fifths of the dose-escalation patients had been treated with checkpoint inhibitors. Intravenous ivuxolimab was administered to patients every 2 weeks at six dose levels: 0.01, 0.1, 0.3, 1.5, 3 and 10 mg/kg. The monotherapy dose-escalation portion (N ≈ 50 patients) of the phase I ivuxolimab trial is reported in the paper.

Broader findings and caveats from the paper: At doses of 0.1 to 3.0 mg/kg, clonal expansion of both CD4+ and CD8+ T cells in blood was seen between baseline and week 6. The antigen specificity of the clonally expanded peripheral T cells was not determined. In the 0.1-3.0 mg/kg groups, partial responders had among the lowest normalized peripheral clonal expansion, particularly in CD8+ T cells. Low levels of normalized T-cell clonal expansion were also seen in some nonresponding patients. After ivuxolimab, CD8+ T cells had more expanded clones than CD4+ T cells on average.

There are 14 amino acids in the CDR3, from cysteine to phenylalanine inclusive. The read is trimmed to its CDR3 DNA, 42 bases read in frame from base 1. Between the V and J ends, shortened by 7 bases and 2 bases respectively, the junction contains 14 bases. The germline V gene gives CDR1 as SGHTA and CDR2 as FQGTGA. For sequencing of the TCRbeta CDR3 region, genomic DNA was extracted from the sorted cells. The immunoSEQ Assay was used to sequence the TCRbeta CDR3 regions. What TCRdb holds here is the immuneACCESS table cut down to in-frame rearrangements. Part of the clones is not present; checked against another copy, under half of the missing clones reflect an unresolved V gene, and the others are unexplained. This sample gives 30,000 to 40,000 clones in total; roughly 80% of them show up just once. The ten top clones hold approximately 15% of the sample. Patients with a history of autoimmune disease or receiving systemic immunosuppression were excluded from the trial. In every dose cohort, peripheral blood was drawn for TCR sequencing at baseline, cycle 4 day 1, and cycle 7 day 1. Samples were obtained from an open-label, multicenter, first-in-human phase I dose-escalation trial of ivuxolimab. The trial enrolled adults with locally advanced or metastatic head and neck squamous cell, hepatocellular, melanoma or renal cell carcinoma. Before TCR sequencing, CD4+ and CD8+ T cells were separately sorted from peripheral blood.

The chain couples TRBV7-3 to TRBJ1-2; there is no confident call for the D gene. The sequences come from CD4+ or CD8+ T cells sorted from blood, collected in a trial of the OX40 agonist ivuxolimab. The receptor's source is an adult with an advanced solid tumor such as melanoma, head and neck, liver or kidney cancer. The CDR3 region reads CASITRRANYGYTF. In nucleotide form, the sequence is TGTGCCAGCATCACGAGAAGGGCGAACTATGGCTACACCTTC.